The 18 T cell receptor beta chains in this list originate from one sample, sequenced in a study of shared clonotypes between healthy human individuals. The repertoire was sequenced with immunoSEQ multiplex PCR; TCRdb's copy has only in-frame clones and lacks some. The sample holds approximately 400,000 clones, approximately 96% seen once. Sequences were obtained from memory CD8+ T cells sorted from blood. Subset described: CD45RO+ cells pooled with CCR7-negative TemRA cells. The receptors here all came from a man aged 30 to 45 in good health.

The chain links TRBV2 to TRBJ1-3; D not resolved. V was pared by 7 bases and J by 0 bases, with 10 bases between. The germline V gene encodes CDR1 SNHLY and CDR2 FYNNEI. CDR3 size: 14 residues. The CDR3 DNA sequence: TGTGCCAGCACTCTCTTAGCCTCTGGAAACACCATATATTTT. Protein sequence: CASTLLASGNTIYF.

This clone has only one observation. This rearrangement joins TRBV10-2 to TRBJ2-2, with 10 bases aligning to TRBD1. The germline V gene has CDR1 WSHSY and CDR2 SAAADI. After removal of 8 bases from V and 7 bases from J, the junction contained 4 bases not matched to a gene. CDR3 length equals 13 residues. The CDR3 loop reads CASGTGVVGELFF. CDR3 sequence (DNA): TGCGCCAGCGGGACAGGGGTGGTCGGGGAGCTGTTTTTT.

The chain carries TRBV6-5 and TRBJ1-5, with 8 positions matching TRBD1. Germline CDR1 reads MNHEY; CDR2 reads SVGAGI. The V segment lost 6 bases and the J segment 11 bases; nucleotides outside the gene matches: 6. This CDR3 region has 12 residues. CDR3 DNA sequence: TGTGCCAGCAGACGATACAGGGGGACCCAGCATTTT. This translates into CASRRYRGTQHF.

The chain recombines TRBV21-1 with TRBJ1-3. TRBV21-1 is labeled a pseudogene. The CDR3 is made up of 17 amino acids. DNA of the CDR3: TGTGCCAGCAGCATTTCACTCGAGGGTATGGGTGGAAACACCATATATTTT. Its translation: CASSISLEGMGGNTIYF.

The J gene is TRBJ2-1, the V gene TRBV7-2; D perhaps matches TRBD2 (6 bases). The CDR3 contains 16 residues. The V end was cut by 5 bases, the J end by 0 bases, with 14 bases between. CDR1 is SGHTA and CDR2 is FQGNSA in the germline V gene. CDR3 in amino acids: CASSLSGFSSYNEQFF. CDR3 sequence (DNA): TGTGCCAGCAGCCTCAGCGGGTTTAGCTCCTACAATGAGCAGTTCTTC.

V is TRBV7-9 and J is TRBJ1-2; 8 bases agree with TRBD1. V trimming: 1 base; J trimming: 5 bases; junction bases outside the gene matches: 3. CDR1 is SEHNR and CDR2 is FQNEAQ in the germline V gene (reference sequence). The CDR3 has 14 amino acids. For the CDR3, the DNA is TGTGCCAGCAGCTTAGGGACAGGGATATATGGCTACACCTTC. Its translation is CASSLGTGIYGYTF.

This clone was detected a few times. V usage is TRBV30 and J usage is TRBJ2-2; TRBD1 matches at 8 bases. Germline V CDR1 and CDR2: GTSNPN, SVGIG (reference sequence). V shed 2 bases and J 6 bases; nucleotides not matched to a gene: 2. The CDR3 is 13 amino acids. The CDR3 coding sequence is TGTGCCTGGAGTCAGGGGGCCGCCGGGGAGCTGTTTTTT. It specifies CAWSQGAAGELFF. Together with reference TRBV30 and TRBJ2-2, the CDR3 gives the full variable domain: SQTIHQWPATLVQPVGSPLSLECTVEGTSNPNLYWYRQAAGRGLQLLFYSVGIGQISSEVPQNLSASRPQDRQFILSSKKLLLSDSGFYLCAWSQGAAGELFFGEGSRLTVL.

This chain uses TRBV27 with TRBJ2-7, with D possibly being TRBD1 or TRBD2 (6 bases each). V was trimmed by 5 bases and J by 1 base, leaving 18 bases between them. This CDR3 has 16 amino acids. Germline CDR1 and CDR2: MNHEY and SMNVEV (reference sequence). CDR3: CASSPRGPKGSYEQYF. The CDR3 coding sequence is TGTGCCAGCAGTCCCCGGGGGCCTAAAGGGTCCTACGAGCAGTACTTC.

J is TRBJ2-5 and V is TRBV4-2, with TRBD2 matching over 10 bases. The V and J ends lost 1 base and 4 bases, in that order; junction bases with no gene match: 6. The CDR3 consists of 16 residues. From germline, CDR1 is LGHNA and CDR2 YNFKEQ. CDR3 in amino acids: CASSQAPSGSGETQYF. DNA of the CDR3: TGTGCCAGCAGCCAAGCTCCTAGCGGGAGTGGAGAGACCCAGTACTTC.

This clone was found once. This sequence joins TRBV5-6 and TRBJ2-1; weak D call: TRBD2 (6 bases). The CDR3 has 16 residues. Between the trimmed V and J ends, which lost 4 bases and 5 bases, there was a span of 19 bases. The germline V gene has CDR1 SGHDT and CDR2 YYEEEE. CDR3 sequence (DNA): TGTGCCAGCAGCCAGACGGGGAGGCCCAGCCACAATGAGCAGTTCTTC. Protein: CASSQTGRPSHNEQFF.

CDR3 coding DNA: TGCGCCAGCAGCTTGGATGGCGTAAACGGGGAGCTGTTTTTT. Its translation is CASSLDGVNGELFF. The chain links TRBV5-1 to TRBJ2-2, with D uncertain. The CDR3 is made up of 14 amino acids. The V and J ends lost 0 bases and 7 bases respectively, with 10 bases between them. Germline V gives CDR1 SGHRS, CDR2 YFSETQ.

The rearrangement joins TRBV10-2 to TRBJ1-5; 7 bases are a match to TRBD1. The CDR3 loop spans 16 amino acids. Germline CDR1 and CDR2: WSHSY and SAAADI. The trim removed 7 bases at V and 0 bases at J, leaving 9 bases unmatched. For the CDR3, the DNA is TGCGCCAGCAACCGGGACAGATCCTATAGCAATCAGCCCCAGCATTTT. Its translation is CASNRDRSYSNQPQHF.

The chain employs TRBV27 and TRBJ2-1; 9 nucleotides agree with TRBD1. Germline V CDR1 and CDR2: MNHEY, SMNVEV (reference sequence). The CDR3 contains 13 residues. V shed 3 bases and J 8 bases; nucleotides not matched to a gene: 2. The CDR3 region has the DNA TGTGCCAGCAGTTTGGGGACAGGGTATGAGCAGTTCTTC. This gives the protein CASSLGTGYEQFF.

The chain carries TRBV6-1 and TRBJ2-4; D remains unclear. Deletions cut 1 base from V and 3 bases from J, with 10 bases between. CDR3 length: 15 amino acids. CDR1 is MNHNS, CDR2 SASEGT, per germline. CDR3 residues: CASSEGRASKNIQYF. CDR3 in DNA: TGTGCCAGCAGTGAAGGACGAGCAAGCAAAAACATTCAGTACTTC.

The chain is built from TRBV11-2 and TRBJ1-1; unclear D gene. The V end lost 3 bases, the J end lost 7 bases, and 9 bases lay between the germline ends. Per germline, CDR1 SGHAT and CDR2 FQNNGV. CDR3 length equals 12 residues. The CDR3 DNA sequence: TGTGCCAGCAGCTTGGCCGGTTTTGAAGCTTTCTTT. Protein: CASSLAGFEAFF.

The chain has TRBV7-3 and TRBJ1-1, with D perhaps matching TRBD1 (5 bases). The CDR3 totals 15 residues. Trimming removed 0 bases at V and 0 bases at J, with 8 bases between. Germline loops: CDR1 SGHTA, CDR2 FQGTGA. The CDR3 is CASSLTGRMNTEAFF. CDR3 nucleotides: TGTGCCAGCAGCTTAACGGGGCGAATGAACACTGAAGCTTTCTTT.

The gene calls are TRBV5-1 and TRBJ2-6, with 10 bases lining up with TRBD2. Germline trimming cut 0 bases from V and 3 bases from J; bases unmatched to any gene: 6. Germline V gene lookup returns CDR1 SGHRS and CDR2 YFSETQ. The CDR3 has 18 amino acids. The CDR3 sequence is CASSLVLAGVGGANVLTF. Here the CDR3 DNA reads TGCGCCAGCAGCTTGGTGCTAGCGGGGGTCGGTGGGGCCAACGTCCTGACTTTC.

The rearrangement uses TRBV6-6 and TRBJ2-7; the D gene could be TRBD1 or TRBD2 (5 bases each). Trimming removed 0 bases from V and 4 bases from J, with 13 bases in between. Germline V gene lookup returns CDR1 MNHNY and CDR2 SVGAGI (reference sequence). The CDR3 spans 15 residues. CDR3 sequence: CASSYSAGRVYEQYF. DNA of the CDR3: TGTGCCAGCAGTTACTCGGCAGGGCGGGTGTACGAGCAGTACTTC.